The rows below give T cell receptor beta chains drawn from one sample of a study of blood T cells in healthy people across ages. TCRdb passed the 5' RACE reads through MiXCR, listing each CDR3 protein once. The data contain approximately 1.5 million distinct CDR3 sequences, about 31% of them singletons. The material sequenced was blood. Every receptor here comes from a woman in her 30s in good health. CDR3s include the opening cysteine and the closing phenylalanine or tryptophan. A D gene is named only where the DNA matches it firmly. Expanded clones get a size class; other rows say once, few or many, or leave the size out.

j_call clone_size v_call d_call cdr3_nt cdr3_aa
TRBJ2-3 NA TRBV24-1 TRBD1 TGTGCCACCAGTGATCCCTCCCAGGGGGCTAGCACAGATACGCAGTATTTT CATSDPSQGASTDTQYF
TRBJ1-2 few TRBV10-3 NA TGTGCCGTGGGCAGGGGCGACTATGGCTACACCTTC CAVGRGDYGYTF
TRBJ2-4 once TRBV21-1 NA TGTGCCAGCAGCTCTTCGGGAATTAAACTAGCCAAAAACATTCAGTACTTC CASSSSGIKLAKNIQYF
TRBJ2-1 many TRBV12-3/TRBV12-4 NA TGTGCCACCGCCCCAGAGGGGAACAATGAGCAGTTCTTC CATAPEGNNEQFF
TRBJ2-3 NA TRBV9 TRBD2 TGTGCCAGCAGCGCCACTAGCGATGCAGATACGCAGTATTTT CASSATSDADTQYF
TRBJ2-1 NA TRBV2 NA TGTGCCAGCATAGTCCCAGCCCCCGCTGAGCAGTTCTTC CASIVPAPAEQFF
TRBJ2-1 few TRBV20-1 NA TGCAGTGCTAGAGATTTGCGGGCCCACAATGAGCAGTTCTTC CSARDLRAHNEQFF
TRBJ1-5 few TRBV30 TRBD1 TGTGCCTGGAGCCACAGGGGGAATCAGCCCCAGCATTTT CAWSHRGNQPQHF
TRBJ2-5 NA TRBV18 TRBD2 TGTGCCAGCTCACCCTCGGGGGGACACCAAGAGACCCAGTACTTC CASSPSGGHQETQYF
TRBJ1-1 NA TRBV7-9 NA TGTGCCAGCAGCGCGACGACAGGTTACACTGAAGCTTTCTTT CASSATTGYTEAFF
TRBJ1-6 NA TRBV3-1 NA TGTGCCAGCAGCCCCCGTGACAGCTCCAATTCACCCCTCCACTTT CASSPRDSSNSPLHF
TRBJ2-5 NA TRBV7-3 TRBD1 TGTGCCAGCAGCTCCAGGGGGCGCGCCCAAGAGACCCAGTACTTC CASSSRGRAQETQYF
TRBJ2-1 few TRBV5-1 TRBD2 TGCGCCAGCAGCTTGGTAGCGGGTAACTACAATGAGCAGTTCTTC CASSLVAGNYNEQFF
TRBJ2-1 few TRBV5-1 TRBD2 TGCGCCAGCAGCTTGGGACTAGCGGGAGATGATTCCTACAATGAGCAGTTCTTC CASSLGLAGDDSYNEQFF
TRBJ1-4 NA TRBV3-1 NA TGTGCCAGCAGCCAAGAGGAGGCAACTAATGAAAAACTGTTTTTT CASSQEEATNEKLFF
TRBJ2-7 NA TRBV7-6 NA TGTGCCAGCAGCTTAGCGCGGAGGGGGCCCTACGAGCAGTACTTC CASSLARRGPYEQYF
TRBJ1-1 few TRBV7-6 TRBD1 TGTGCCAGCAGCTTTGGACAGGGCACGGACACTGAAGCTTTCTTT CASSFGQGTDTEAFF
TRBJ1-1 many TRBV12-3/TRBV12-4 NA TGTGCCAGCAGTTTAGGCGGTGAAGCTTTCTTT CASSLGGEAFF
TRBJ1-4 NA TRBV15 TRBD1 TGTGCCACCAGCAGAGAAACGAAGGGGGCATTTAATGAAAAACTGTTTTTT CATSRETKGAFNEKLFF
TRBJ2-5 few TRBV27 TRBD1 TGTGCCAGCAGTTTATCGGGACAGGGGGCTGGGGAGACCCAGTACTTC CASSLSGQGAGETQYF
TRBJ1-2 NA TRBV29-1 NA TGCAGCGTTGATATGCAGGGTTACTATGGCTACACCTTC CSVDMQGYYGYTF
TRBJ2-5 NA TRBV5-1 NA TGCGCCAGCAGCTTGAGGGGATCCCCCCAAGAGACCCAGTACTTC CASSLRGSPQETQYF
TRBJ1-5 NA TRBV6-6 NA TGTGCCAGCAGCCGCGTGTTAGGGGGCAATCAGCCCCAGCATTTT CASSRVLGGNQPQHF
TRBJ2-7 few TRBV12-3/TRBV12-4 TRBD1 TGTGCCAGCAGCCCCATAGGGACAGCCGAGGGCTACGAGCAGTACTTC CASSPIGTAEGYEQYF
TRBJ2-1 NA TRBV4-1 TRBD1 TGCGCCAGCAGCCATGACCGGGACAGAATCAACAATGGGCAGTTCTTC CASSHDRDRINNGQFF
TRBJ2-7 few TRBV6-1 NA TGTGCCAGCAGTGAAGTGGTGCAAGCCTCCTACGAGCAGTACTTC CASSEVVQASYEQYF
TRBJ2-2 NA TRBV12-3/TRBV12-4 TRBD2 TGTGCCAGCAGTTGGGGGGGTTCGGGGCCGCTGAACACCGGGGAGCTGTTTTTT CASSWGGSGPLNTGELFF
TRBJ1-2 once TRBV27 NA TGTGCCAGCAGTTTAATGGGGGAAGGGGCTAACTATGGCTACACCTTC CASSLMGEGANYGYTF
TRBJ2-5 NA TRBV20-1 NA TGCAGTGCCCCAGGGGCCAATCAAGGGGAAGAGACCCAGTACTTC CSAPGANQGEETQYF
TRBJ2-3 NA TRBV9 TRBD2 TGTGCCAGCAGCGCTAGTACTAGCGGGACCACAGATACGCAGTATTTT CASSASTSGTTDTQYF
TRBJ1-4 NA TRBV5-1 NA TGCGCCAGCAGCTTGGCGGGGAATGCCGAAAAACTGTTTTTT CASSLAGNAEKLFF
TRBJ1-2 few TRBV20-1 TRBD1 TGCAGTGCTAGAGATCGGACAGGGCTTGGCTACACCTTC CSARDRTGLGYTF
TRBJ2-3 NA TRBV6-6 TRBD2 TGTGCCAGCAGTAGGACTAAGCGGGGGACAGATACGCAGTATTTT CASSRTKRGTDTQYF
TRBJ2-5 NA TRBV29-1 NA TGCAGCGCTAAATCTCCAGGCCCCCTAGGACTCTTCCAAGAGACCCAGTACTTC CSAKSPGPLGLFQETQYF
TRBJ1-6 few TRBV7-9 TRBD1 TGTGCCAGCAGCCTAACGTCGACAGGGCTGAATTCACCCCTCCACTTT CASSLTSTGLNSPLHF
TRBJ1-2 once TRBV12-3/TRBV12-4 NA TGTGCCAGCAGTAAAAAAAACAGGGATTTCGGTGGCTACACCTTC CASSKKNRDFGGYTF
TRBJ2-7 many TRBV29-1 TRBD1 TGCAGCGCAAGGGACAGGAAGGTGCAGTACTTC CSARDRKVQYF
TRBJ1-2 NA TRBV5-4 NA TGTGCCAGCAGCTTGGTGGGGCGTGGGGATGGCTACACCTTC CASSLVGRGDGYTF
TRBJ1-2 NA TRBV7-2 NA TGTACCAGCAGCTTCGACCCACAAGGCCGCAGTGGCTACACCTTC CTSSFDPQGRSGYTF
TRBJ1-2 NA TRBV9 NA TGTGCCAGCAGCCAAATGCGGGGAAACTATGGCTACACCTTC CASSQMRGNYGYTF
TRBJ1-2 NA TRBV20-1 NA TGCAGTGCTAGGGGGACGAAAGTACGATATGGCTACACCTTC CSARGTKVRYGYTF
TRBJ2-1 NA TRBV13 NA TGTGCCAGCAGCCAAAATGGGGCCGACAATGAGCAGTTCTTC CASSQNGADNEQFF
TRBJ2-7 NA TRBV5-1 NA TGCGCCAGCAGCTTGGACAGGGAAGTTTTCTACGAGCAGTACTTC CASSLDREVFYEQYF
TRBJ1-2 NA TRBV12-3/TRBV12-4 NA TGTGCCAGCAGTTTATCGCGAGGCCGGTATGGCTACACCTTC CASSLSRGRYGYTF
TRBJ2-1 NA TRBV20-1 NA TGCAGTGCGAGGGTGTGGGGGAATGAGCAGTTCTTC CSARVWGNEQFF
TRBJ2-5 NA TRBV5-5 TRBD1 TGTGCCAGCACCACCGGACAGGGGGCTCGAGAGACCCAGTACTTC CASTTGQGARETQYF
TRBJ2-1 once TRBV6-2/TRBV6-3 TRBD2 TGTGCCAGCAACGGACTAGCGGTATACAATGAGCAGTTCTTC CASNGLAVYNEQFF
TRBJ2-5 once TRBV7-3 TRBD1 TGTGCCAGCAGCTTATCCGGGACAGGGGAAGAGACCCAGTACTTC CASSLSGTGEETQYF
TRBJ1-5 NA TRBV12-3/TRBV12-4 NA TGTGCCAGCAGTTCGGGTGTAGGGGTGGGTCGGCCCCAGCATTTT CASSSGVGVGRPQHF
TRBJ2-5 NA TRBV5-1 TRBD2 TGCGCCAGCAGCTTGGAAGGGAGGGGAGTTCAAGAGACCCAGTACTTC CASSLEGRGVQETQYF